This T cell receptor beta chain comes out of a study of T cells in Graves' hyperthyroidism and ophthalmopathy. Study findings and constraints: Most thyroid clonotypes expanded above 0.001 appeared in blood too. It was a median about 6 months before onset that the model predicted ophthalmopathy.

Fresh 10 ml peripheral blood yielded PBMCs. Germline V gene lookup returns CDR1 MNHEY and CDR2 SVGAGI. V gave up 0 bases and J gave up 4 bases, with 12 bases separating them. The CDR3 consists of 15 residues. Researchers took RNA transcripts and amplified the TCR beta CDR3 regions from them. Primed by the HTBI set, a first-round RT-PCR was run on the TCR CDR3. MiXCR, applied by TCRdb to the multiplex PCR reads, yields one record per CDR3 protein. The sample has more than 300,000 distinct CDR3 sequences, under 20% seen once. In this sample, this clonotype turned up a few times. Its antigen is currently unknown.

Material: blood. The V call is TRBV6-5, the J call TRBJ1-2; D perhaps matches TRBD1 (5 bases). The clonotype comes from a man younger than 35 with Graves' ophthalmopathy. The DNA for the CDR3 is TGTGCCAGCAGTTACTCGAGCACAGGAGGCTATGGCTACACCTTC. Residues: CASSYSSTGGYGYTF.